The rows below give T cell receptor beta chains drawn from one sample of a study of blood T cell repertoires in COVID-19. Here immunoSEQ multiplex PCR was the method, and the copy in TCRdb shows in-frame clones only, minus some. The sample lists about 20,000 clones, 75% to 95% occurring once. Sequenced material: peripheral blood. The receptor source for this set is a human donor in a cohort sampled during active COVID-19. CDR3s include the opening cysteine and the closing phenylalanine or tryptophan. The order of the fields is CDR3 DNA, CDR3 protein, clone size, V gene, J gene, D gene. A D gene is named only where the DNA matches it firmly. Clone size appears in some rows only: once, few, many, or a class for an expanded clone.

cdr3_nt: TGTGCCAGCAGTACGACAGGGGGAATCACCTACGAGCAGTACTTC; cdr3_aa: CASSTTGGITYEQYF; clone_size: NA; v_call: TRBV28; j_call: TRBJ2-7; d_call: TRBD1
cdr3_nt: TGTGCCAGCAGCCTTGACCATGAGGCCCAGTACTTC; cdr3_aa: CASSLDHEAQYF; clone_size: NA; v_call: TRBV3-1/TRBV3-2; j_call: TRBJ2-5; d_call: NA
cdr3_nt: TGTGCCAGCAGTTACGGTGGAGCCAACACTGAAGCTTTCTTT; cdr3_aa: CASSYGGANTEAFF; clone_size: NA; v_call: TRBV6-6; j_call: TRBJ1-1; d_call: NA
cdr3_nt: TGTGCCAGCAGTGAGGTCCTAGCGGGGGCCACAGATACGCAGTATTTT; cdr3_aa: CASSEVLAGATDTQYF; clone_size: NA; v_call: TRBV6-1; j_call: TRBJ2-3; d_call: TRBD2
cdr3_nt: TGTGCCAGCTCACCCGGCAGGGGTAACACTGAAGCTTTCTTT; cdr3_aa: CASSPGRGNTEAFF; clone_size: NA; v_call: TRBV18; j_call: TRBJ1-1; d_call: NA
cdr3_nt: TGTGCCAGCAGCTTTGGCGGCTCCTACGAGCAGTACTTC; cdr3_aa: CASSFGGSYEQYF; clone_size: once; v_call: TRBV11-2; j_call: TRBJ2-7; d_call: NA
cdr3_nt: TGTGCCAGCGCTTCGAGCGAGAGGGCCGGAAACACCATATATTTT; cdr3_aa: CASASSERAGNTIYF; clone_size: NA; v_call: TRBV18; j_call: TRBJ1-3; d_call: NA
cdr3_nt: TGTGCCAGCAGCTTAGAGGCTACAGGCCCCTATGGCTACACCTTC; cdr3_aa: CASSLEATGPYGYTF; clone_size: NA; v_call: TRBV7-2; j_call: TRBJ1-2; d_call: NA
cdr3_nt: TGTGCCAGCAGCACCCGGGTCTCAACAAACTATGGCTACACCTTC; cdr3_aa: CASSTRVSTNYGYTF; clone_size: NA; v_call: TRBV9; j_call: TRBJ1-2; d_call: NA
cdr3_nt: TGTGCCAGCAGCTTAGGAGTGTATGGCGGGGAGCTGTTTTTT; cdr3_aa: CASSLGVYGGELFF; clone_size: once; v_call: TRBV7-2; j_call: TRBJ2-2; d_call: NA
cdr3_nt: TGTGCCATCAGTGAGACGGGGGACAGCCTTATTTACAATGAGCAGTTCTTC; cdr3_aa: CAISETGDSLIYNEQFF; clone_size: few; v_call: TRBV10-3; j_call: TRBJ2-1; d_call: NA
cdr3_nt: TGCGCCAGCAGTGAGAGTCAGGGAGGTACTCAGCCCCAGCATTTT; cdr3_aa: CASSESQGGTQPQHF; clone_size: NA; v_call: TRBV10-2; j_call: TRBJ1-5; d_call: NA
cdr3_nt: TGTGCCAGCAGCTTAAGCGGGACCCACACAGATACGCAGTATTTT; cdr3_aa: CASSLSGTHTDTQYF; clone_size: once; v_call: TRBV5-5; j_call: TRBJ2-3; d_call: TRBD2
cdr3_nt: TGTGCCAGCACCTCAAGGGACATTTTTTCACCCCTCCACTTT; cdr3_aa: CASTSRDIFSPLHF; clone_size: few; v_call: TRBV7-9; j_call: TRBJ1-6; d_call: NA
cdr3_nt: TGTGCCAGCAGCCGGAGAACAACTAATGAAAAACTGTTTTTT; cdr3_aa: CASSRRTTNEKLFF; clone_size: NA; v_call: TRBV3-1/TRBV3-2; j_call: TRBJ1-4; d_call: NA